The clone carrying this TCR beta chain appeared a few times. This sample stems from a study of blood T cell repertoires in COVID-19. Study at large: COVID-19 samples collected from the United States, Italy and Spain covered acute and convalescent phases.

Germline CDR1 and CDR2: SNHLY and FYNNEI. The CDR3 runs to 13 residues. V gave up 7 bases and J gave up 0 bases; unmatched junction bases: 2. Repertoires were generated with immunoSEQ multiplex PCR, while TCRdb's copy carries only in-frame clones and drops some. Of approximately 65,000 clones in the sample, roughly 80% were seen once. Sequencing was performed on peripheral blood. The chain links TRBV2 to TRBJ1-1, with 7 positions matching TRBD1. This clonotype was sampled from an elderly woman with active or convalescent COVID-19. The CDR3 loop reads CASMGTVNTEAFF. The DNA for the CDR3 is TGTGCCAGCATGGGGACAGTGAACACTGAAGCTTTCTTT.